These 16 T cell receptor beta chains share one sample of origin, sequenced in a study of T cell responses to AZD1222 COVID-19 vaccine. Assay: immunoSEQ multiplex PCR; the TCRdb copy retains only in-frame clones and omits some. The sample holds about 130,000 clones, around 90% seen once. The sample here was peripheral blood, taken on day 0 of AZD1222 vaccination. The source of these receptors is an adult in good health.

This rearrangement joins TRBV5-4 to TRBJ2-5; TRBD2 agrees at 10 bases. J was trimmed by 5 bases and V by 7 bases; bases with no gene match: 14. The V gene's germline CDR1 is SGHNT and CDR2 YYREEE (reference sequence). This CDR3 region has 16 residues. DNA for the CDR3: TGTGCCAGCCGGAGGGGAAGCGGGGGGGCCGAGGAGACCCAGTACTTC. Residues: CASRRGSGGAEETQYF.

This clone came up a few times. The J gene is TRBJ2-7, the V gene TRBV2; perhaps D is TRBD1 or TRBD2 (5 bases each). Germline lookup yields CDR1 SNHLY and CDR2 FYNNEI. V gave up 6 bases and J gave up 3 bases, with 15 bases separating them. This CDR3 region has 14 residues. For the CDR3, the DNA is TGTGCCAGCAGAGCCGGGACGGAGATCTACGAGCAGTACTTC. Its protein is CASRAGTEIYEQYF.

The chain combines TRBV27 with TRBJ2-1; D not resolved. From germline, CDR1 is MNHEY and CDR2 SMNVEV (reference sequence). The CDR3 spans 13 residues. With 8 bases removed from V and 5 bases from J, the gap between germline ends came to 13 bases. This CDR3 is CASQRTANNEQFF. CDR3 sequence (DNA): TGTGCCAGCCAGCGTACGGCTAACAATGAGCAGTTCTTC.

The V and J genes are TRBV4-1 and TRBJ2-7, with TRBD1 identical over 7 bases. There are 16 residues in the CDR3. Per the germline V gene, CDR1 is MGHRA and CDR2 is YSYEKL. V lost 3 bases to trimming and J lost 1 base; unmatched junction nucleotides: 9. The CDR3 protein is CASSQWETGTSYEQYF. CDR3 nucleotides: TGCGCCAGCAGCCAGTGGGAGACAGGGACATCCTACGAGCAGTACTTC.

The gene calls are TRBV5-4 and TRBJ2-2; D may match TRBD1 or TRBD2 (7 bases each). V was pared by 5 bases and J by 0 bases, with 11 bases between. This CDR3 spans 15 amino acids. Per germline, CDR1 SGHNT and CDR2 YYREEE (reference sequence). The CDR3 spells CASSAGGANTGELFF. In nucleotides, the CDR3 is TGTGCCAGCAGTGCAGGGGGGGCGAACACCGGGGAGCTGTTTTTT.

This clone occurred once. The chain is built from TRBV4-2 and TRBJ1-1; D is possibly TRBD1 (6 bases). The CDR3 totals 17 residues. Germline V gives CDR1 LGHNA, CDR2 YNFKEQ. The germline V and J ends were trimmed by 3 bases and 1 base, with 18 bases remaining between them. In DNA, the CDR3 is TGTGCCAGCAGCCACCCAGTAGGGCAGGGGCGGAACACTGAAGCTTTCTTT. Encoded protein: CASSHPVGQGRNTEAFF.

By share, this clone ranks as medium-sized. V usage is TRBV5-8 and J usage is TRBJ1-5, with unresolved D. V was pared by 1 base and J by 5 bases, with 10 bases between. CDR3 length: 14 residues. Germline loops: CDR1 SGHTS, CDR2 YDEGEE. The CDR3 region has the DNA TGTGCCAGCAGCTTGAACCGGGGAGATCAGCCCCAGCATTTT. Translated: CASSLNRGDQPQHF.

J is TRBJ1-6 and V is TRBV6-2 or TRBV6-3, with 7 bases identical to TRBD1. J gave up 11 bases and V 2 bases, and 9 bases lay outside the gene matches. This CDR3 region has 15 residues. CDR1 and CDR2 (germline): MNHEY, SVGEGT. In nucleotides, the CDR3 is TGTGCCAGCAGTTACGCCGACAGGGTTGGTCCACCCCTCCACTTT. Amino acid sequence: CASSYADRVGPPLHF.

The chain uses TRBV7-2 and TRBJ1-5, with 9 bases matching TRBD1. The J segment lost 0 bases and the V segment lost 5 bases, leaving 5 bases of the junction unmatched. The CDR3 totals 16 residues. From germline, CDR1 is SGHTA and CDR2 FQGNSA. The CDR3 nucleotides read TGTGCCAGCAGCCACGGGACAGGGAATAGCAATCAGCCCCAGCATTTT. This codes for CASSHGTGNSNQPQHF. The variable domain in full, with the rest retrieved from reference TRBV7-2 and TRBJ1-5, is GAGVSQSPSNKVTEKGKDVELRCDPISGHTALYWYRQSLGQGLEFLIYFQGNSAPDKSGLPSDRFSAERTGGSVSTLTIQRTQQEDSAVYLCASSHGTGNSNQPQHFGDGTRLSIL.

The rearrangement links TRBV7-9 to TRBJ2-5, with TRBD1 matching over 12 bases. This CDR3 spans 16 amino acids. V gave up 6 bases and J gave up 4 bases; unmatched junction bases: 9. Germline lookup yields CDR1 SEHNR and CDR2 FQNEAQ (reference sequence). The chain's CDR3 is CASSPLTGQGAETQYF. The CDR3 DNA reads as TGTGCCAGCAGTCCTCTTACGGGACAGGGGGCAGAGACCCAGTACTTC.

The V gene is TRBV24-1, the J gene TRBJ2-5, with a tentative D call TRBD2 (6 bases). This CDR3 region has 12 residues. V lost 4 bases and J lost 7, with 9 bases in between. Germline loops: CDR1 KGHDR, CDR2 SFDVKD. This CDR3 is CATSDPGRTQYF. The CDR3 DNA follows: TGTGCCACCAGTGACCCCGGGAGGACCCAGTACTTC.

This chain joins TRBV29-1 and TRBJ2-7; 7 positions match TRBD1. This CDR3 is 11 amino acids long. Germline-derived CDR1 and CDR2 are SQVTM and ANQGSEA. With 6 bases clipped from V and 2 bases from J, the junction kept 1 base outside the gene matches. The CDR3: CSVGQAYEQYF. CDR3 nucleotide sequence: TGCAGCGTCGGACAGGCCTACGAGCAGTACTTC.

This clone showed up just once. This chain uses TRBV29-1 with TRBJ2-7; D might be TRBD1 (6 bases). Trimming shortened V by 7 bases and J by 0 bases, and 13 bases separated the two germline ends. Per germline, CDR1 SQVTM and CDR2 ANQGSEA. The CDR3 runs to 13 residues. In nucleotides, the CDR3 is TGCAGCGGCCGGGACAAGAGCTCCTACGAGCAGTACTTC. Translation: CSGRDKSSYEQYF.

The rearrangement uses TRBV24-1 and TRBJ2-1, with 8 bases fitting TRBD1. This CDR3 is 16 amino acids long. CDR1 and CDR2 from the germline V gene are KGHDR and SFDVKD. V lost 4 bases to trimming and J lost 3 bases; unmatched junction nucleotides: 7. The CDR3 loop is CATSDPGTGGYNEQFF. In DNA, the CDR3 is TGTGCCACCAGTGACCCCGGGACAGGAGGCTACAATGAGCAGTTCTTC.

The genes are TRBV27 and TRBJ1-1; weak D call: TRBD1 (6 bases). This CDR3 has 15 amino acids. CDR1 MNHEY and CDR2 SMNVEV come from the germline V gene (reference sequence). V dropped 0 bases and J dropped 1 base, with 9 bases sitting between them. CDR3 amino acids: CASSLSGGKNTEAFF. Written as DNA, the CDR3 is TGTGCCAGCAGTTTATCGGGGGGCAAGAACACTGAAGCTTTCTTT.

The V call is TRBV7-8, the J call TRBJ2-2, with 11 bases fitting TRBD2. This CDR3 is built from 16 residues. The germline V gene has CDR1 SGHVS and CDR2 FQNEAQ. The V gene end was trimmed by 5 bases and the J gene end by 6 bases; junction bases not matched to a gene: 8. This CDR3 reads CASSIFSGGASGELFF. Here the CDR3 DNA reads TGTGCCAGCAGCATTTTTAGCGGGGGGGCCTCCGGGGAGCTGTTTTTT.